The source of this TCR beta chain is a study of control samples from healthy donors and cancer patients. Libraries were prepared by immunoSEQ multiplex PCR; TCRdb keeps only in-frame clonotypes and omits some of them. The repertoire includes about 86,000 clones, 85% to 95% of them detected once, and about 5% sits in the top ten. CDR1 is KGHSH, CDR2 LQKENI, per germline. The CDR3 spans 14 residues. The V gene lost 4 bases and the J gene lost 8 bases, with 15 bases spanning the gap. The clonotype was recovered from a young woman in good health. The sample comprised blood. The chain links TRBV18 to TRBJ1-3, with a tentative D call TRBD1 (5 bases). The DNA of the CDR3 is TGTGCCAGCTCACACGGCAGGGAACGCGACACCATATATTTT. It yields the protein CASSHGRERDTIYF.